The 16 T cell receptor beta chains in this list originate from one sample, sequenced in a study of CD8 T cells in ankylosing spondylitis. Study observations and caveats: What seemed typical of ankylosing spondylitis blood was a TCR beta motif built from several highly homologous variants.

Their cognate antigens are unknown. TCRdb independently ran MiXCR on the 5' RACE reads; one entry per CDR3 protein. This table has over 200,000 distinct CDR3 sequences, about a sixth appearing once. The sample taken for sequencing was blood, either unsorted or a sorted T cell fraction (not recorded which). These receptor sequences come from a male donor with ankylosing spondylitis.

This clonotype was picked up a small number of times. This chain links TRBV6-1 with TRBJ2-7, with D perhaps TRBD1 or TRBD2 (5 bases each). This CDR3 is 13 amino acids long. The V gene lost 8 bases and the J gene lost 7 bases, with 18 bases spanning the gap. Germline V gives CDR1 MNHNS, CDR2 SASEGT. This chain's CDR3 is CASAEGRYGEQYF. The CDR3 DNA follows: TGTGCCAGCGCCGAGGGGAGATACGGAGAGCAGTACTTC.

This clonotype came up many times. V gene TRBV29-1 combines with J gene TRBJ2-1; D is undetermined. Deletions cut 0 bases from V and 7 bases from J, with 10 bases between. The V gene's germline CDR1 is SQVTM and CDR2 ANQGSEA. The CDR3 length is 13 residues. The CDR3 loop is CSVEDRRQNEQFF. In nucleotides, the CDR3 is TGCAGCGTTGAAGATCGTAGGCAGAATGAGCAGTTCTTC.

This clonotype appeared a few times. V and J are TRBV2 and TRBJ1-4, with a tentative D call TRBD1 (5 bases). Germline-derived CDR1 and CDR2 are SNHLY and FYNNEI. V lost 5 bases and J 7 bases, leaving 17 bases between the germline ends. The CDR3 loop spans 15 amino acids. CDR3 nucleotides: TGTGCCAGCAGTCGCCGGGGAGGGGAAGGTGAAAAACTGTTTTTT. Residues: CASSRRGGEGEKLFF.

The rearrangement links TRBV5-4 to TRBJ2-3; possibly TRBD1 or TRBD2 for D (5 bases each). The CDR3 totals 15 residues. Per the germline V gene, CDR1 is SGHNT and CDR2 is YYREEE (reference sequence). V lost 5 bases to trimming and J lost 3 bases, with 16 bases between them. In DNA, the CDR3 is TGTGCCAGCAGTCAAGTCCCGGGACCTACAGATACGCAGTATTTT. This gives the protein CASSQVPGPTDTQYF.

This sequence joins TRBV7-9 and TRBJ1-2, with D possibly being TRBD1 (6 bases). Trimming removed 1 base from V and 5 bases from J, with 11 bases in between. Germline CDR1 reads SEHNR; CDR2 reads FQNEAQ (reference sequence). This CDR3 is built from 14 residues. In DNA form, the CDR3 reads TGTGCCAGCAGCTTAGTGGACAGACCTTATGGCTACACCTTC. Translation: CASSLVDRPYGYTF.

This clonotype was found many times. This chain links TRBV4-1 with TRBJ1-1; D is undetermined. Deletions cut 6 bases from V and 0 bases from J, with 17 bases between. Germline V gene lookup returns CDR1 MGHRA and CDR2 YSYEKL. The CDR3 runs to 16 residues. This CDR3 is CASREEGGQLNTEAFF. CDR3 coding DNA: TGCGCCAGCAGGGAAGAGGGTGGGCAGTTGAACACTGAAGCTTTCTTT.

This clonotype turned up a few times. V usage is TRBV20-1 and J usage is TRBJ2-1; possible D gene TRBD2, 5 bases. Germline V lookup: CDR1 DFQATT, CDR2 SNEGSKA (reference sequence). The V gene lost 5 bases and the J gene lost 9 bases, with 17 bases spanning the gap. The CDR3 spans 13 residues. CDR3 in amino acids: CSAASFPGLEQFF. In DNA, the CDR3 is TGCAGTGCTGCTAGCTTCCCCGGGCTTGAGCAGTTCTTC.

This clonotype turned up a few times. This sequence joins TRBV5-1 and TRBJ2-2, with unresolved D. V lost 0 bases and J 4 bases, leaving 10 bases between the germline ends. Germline assignment: CDR1 SGHRS and CDR2 YFSETQ. CDR3 length: 15 amino acids. The CDR3 nucleotides are TGCGCCAGCAGCTTGGGAGGATTCGGCACCGGGGAGCTGTTTTTT. Its protein is CASSLGGFGTGELFF.

The chain recombines TRBV4-3 with TRBJ2-7; D may be TRBD2 (5 bases). The CDR3 sequence is 18 residues long. Per the germline V gene, CDR1 is LGHNA and CDR2 is YSLEER. Trimming pared 0 bases from V and 0 bases from J, leaving 18 bases between. Written as DNA, the CDR3 is TGCGCCAGCAGCCAAGAGCTCCCAGGCGGACTGGGCTCCTACGAGCAGTACTTC. Its protein is CASSQELPGGLGSYEQYF.

The rearrangement links TRBV12-3 or TRBV12-4 to TRBJ2-7, with 7 bases aligning to TRBD1. Trimming at V came to 7 bases and at J to 4 bases, leaving 4 bases not matched to a gene. This CDR3 comprises 12 residues. This chain's CDR3 is CASKRDSYEQYF. The CDR3 DNA is TGTGCCAGCAAAAGGGACAGTTACGAGCAGTACTTC.

This clonotype was counted a few times. The chain joins TRBV4-1 to TRBJ2-7; no firm D call. The V end lost 3 bases, the J end lost 0 bases, and 15 bases lay between the germline ends. Germline V gives CDR1 MGHRA, CDR2 YSYEKL. The CDR3 spans 16 residues. The CDR3 DNA reads as TGCGCCAGCAGCCAGACGACCTCTAAAGGCTCCTACGAGCAGTACTTC. Protein product: CASSQTTSKGSYEQYF.

This clonotype was seen a few times. V and J are TRBV7-2 and TRBJ2-2, with D hard to call. Trimming stripped 0 bases from V and 4 bases from J, with 9 bases between. CDR3 size: 15 residues. Germline CDR1 and CDR2: SGHTA and FQGNSA. The CDR3 loop is CASSLAGYGTGELFF. The CDR3 nucleotides are TGTGCCAGCAGCTTAGCAGGGTATGGCACCGGGGAGCTGTTTTTT.

A single count supports this clonotype. The J gene is TRBJ2-5, the V gene TRBV9; 14 nucleotides match TRBD2. In germline, CDR1 is SGDLS, CDR2 YYNGEE. Losses at the gene ends were 3 bases for V and 4 bases for J; bases not matched to a gene: 11. The CDR3 sequence is 18 residues long. The CDR3 protein is CASSGAGLAGEWGETQYF. The CDR3 coding sequence is TGTGCCAGCAGCGGAGCGGGACTAGCGGGAGAGTGGGGAGAGACCCAGTACTTC. Full variable domain (rest looked up from reference TRBV9 and TRBJ2-5): DSGVTQTPKHLITATGQRVTLRCSPRSGDLSVYWYQQSLDQGLQFLIQYYNGEERAKGNILERFSAQQFPDLHSELNLSSLELGDSALYFCASSGAGLAGEWGETQYFGPGTRLLVL.

This clonotype was counted at least ten times. The J gene is TRBJ2-7, the V gene TRBV5-1, with D unclear. CDR1 is SGHRS and CDR2 is YFSETQ in the germline V gene. The V gene lost 0 bases and the J gene lost 1 base, with 14 bases spanning the gap. This CDR3 is 16 amino acids long. The CDR3 bases are TGCGCCAGCAGCTTGGAGGCTTTTGAGGTTTCCTACGAGCAGTACTTC. It is translated as CASSLEAFEVSYEQYF.

This clonotype showed up many times. This chain connects TRBV12-3 or TRBV12-4 to TRBJ2-1; D is uncertain. This CDR3 spans 12 amino acids. The V and J ends lost 0 bases and 6 bases respectively, with 3 bases between them. The DNA for the CDR3 is TGTGCCAGCAGTTTAGCTCTCAATGAGCAGTTCTTC. It encodes CASSLALNEQFF.

This clonotype was counted only a few times. The chain combines TRBV28 with TRBJ2-7; no definite D call. V was shortened by 10 bases and J by 2 bases, with 15 bases between the two germline ends. Looked up from germline, CDR1 is MDHEN and CDR2 is SYDVKM. There are 13 residues in the CDR3. The CDR3 bases are TGTGCCATCCTAGATAGAGTAACCTACGAGCAGTACTTC. Residues: CAILDRVTYEQYF.